This T cell receptor (beta chain) was identified during a study of T cells after yellow fever vaccination. Study-wide background: Fractions of low cell number were prepared using SMART-Seq v4 Ultra Low Input. Study-wide points: The study re-detected most primary-vaccination clones after the booster (roughly 96% CD4, roughly 90% CD8). The CD4 compartment and the CD8 compartment contained a small share of clonotypes in common.

Per the germline V gene, CDR1 is ENHRY and CDR2 is SYGVKD. V trimming: 4 bases; J trimming: 4 bases; junction bases outside the gene matches: 4. The CDR3 is 14 residues long. This clonotype was counted between two and nine times. As yet, its antigen is unknown. 5'RACE template switching generated TCR cDNA, adding a universal primer site and UMIs. TCRdb fed the 5' RACE reads into MiXCR, producing one record per CDR3 protein. This table holds some 240,000 distinct CDR3 sequences, roughly 3% found once. The origin of this receptor is a man between 18 and 35 years old who received the YFV17D yellow fever vaccine. The chain has TRBV10-3 and TRBJ2-5; the match to TRBD1 covers 9 bases. Sequenced here: CD4+ T cells sorted from PBMCs, sampled 10 days after the yellow fever booster vaccination. CDR3 sequence (DNA): TGTGCCATCAGTGGGACAGGGGATAGAGAGACCCAGTACTTC. It codes for CAISGTGDRETQYF.